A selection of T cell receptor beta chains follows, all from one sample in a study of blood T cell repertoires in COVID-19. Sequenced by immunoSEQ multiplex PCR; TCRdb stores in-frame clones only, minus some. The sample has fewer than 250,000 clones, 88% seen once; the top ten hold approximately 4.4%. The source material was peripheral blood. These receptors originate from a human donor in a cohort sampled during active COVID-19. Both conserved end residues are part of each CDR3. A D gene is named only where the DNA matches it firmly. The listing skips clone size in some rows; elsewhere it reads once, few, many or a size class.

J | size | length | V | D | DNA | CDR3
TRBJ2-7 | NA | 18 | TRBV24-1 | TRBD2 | TGTGCCACCAGTGATTTAGATTGTCTAGCGGGAGGAATTTACGAGCAGTACTTC | CATSDLDCLAGGIYEQYF
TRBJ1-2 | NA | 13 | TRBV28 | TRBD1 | TGTGCCAGCCGTCTAGGGGGCGGTTATGGCTACACCTTC | CASRLGGGYGYTF
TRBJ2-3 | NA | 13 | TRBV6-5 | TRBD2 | TGTGCCAGCAGCCGGGGGGGTTCGGATACGCAGTATTTT | CASSRGGSDTQYF
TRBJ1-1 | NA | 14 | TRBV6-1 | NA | TGTGCCAGCAGTGAAGCACCAGGTCGCACTGAAGCTTTCTTT | CASSEAPGRTEAFF
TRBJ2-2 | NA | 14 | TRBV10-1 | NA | TGCGCCAGCAGTGCTGACTACCTCACCGGGGAGCTGTTTTTT | CASSADYLTGELFF
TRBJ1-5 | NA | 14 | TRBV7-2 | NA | TGTGCCAGCAGCTTAGCAGCAGGCCCTCAGCCCCAGCATTTT | CASSLAAGPQPQHF
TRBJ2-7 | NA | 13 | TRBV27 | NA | TGTGCCAGCAGTTTTCTAGGACTGGGCGAGCAGTACTTC | CASSFLGLGEQYF
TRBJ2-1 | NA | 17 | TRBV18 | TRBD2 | TGTGCCAGCTCACCGCGGACTAGCGGGGGGCAAGGGAATGAGCAGTTCTTC | CASSPRTSGGQGNEQFF
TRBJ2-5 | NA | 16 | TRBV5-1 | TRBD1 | TGCGCCAGCAGCTTGGCCGGACAGGGTGGTGGTGAGACCCAGTACTTC | CASSLAGQGGGETQYF
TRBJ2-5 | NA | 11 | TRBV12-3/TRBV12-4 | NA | TGTGCCAGCAGTTTGCGGGAGACCCAGTACTTC | CASSLRETQYF
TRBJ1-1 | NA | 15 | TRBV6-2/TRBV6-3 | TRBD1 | TGTGCCAGCAGTCAAGGACCAGGGGGGAACACTGAAGCTTTCTTT | CASSQGPGGNTEAFF
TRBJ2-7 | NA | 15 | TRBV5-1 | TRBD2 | TGCGCCAGCAGCTTGAGCGGGACGGACCCCTACGAGCAGTACTTC | CASSLSGTDPYEQYF
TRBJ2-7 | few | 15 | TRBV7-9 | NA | TGTGCCAGCAGCTCGCCCGGGACTCAACTCTACGAGCAGTACTTC | CASSSPGTQLYEQYF
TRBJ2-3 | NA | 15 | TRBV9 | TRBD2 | TGTGCCAGCAGCGTAGGTAGCGGGAGCACAGATACGCAGTATTTT | CASSVGSGSTDTQYF
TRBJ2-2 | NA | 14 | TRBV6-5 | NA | TGTGCCAGCAGTTCCTACTTGAACACCGGGGAGCTGTTTTTT | CASSSYLNTGELFF
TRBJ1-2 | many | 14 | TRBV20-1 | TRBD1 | TGCAGTGCTAGTGGGAACAGGGGGCTCGATGGCTACACCTTC | CSASGNRGLDGYTF
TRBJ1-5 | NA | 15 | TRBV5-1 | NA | TGCGCCAGCAGCTTAAGCGCGGGCAGCAATCAGCCCCAGCATTTT | CASSLSAGSNQPQHF
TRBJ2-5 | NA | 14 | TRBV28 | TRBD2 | TGTGCCAGCAGTTTGGGGGGGGTACAAGAGACCCAGTACTTC | CASSLGGVQETQYF
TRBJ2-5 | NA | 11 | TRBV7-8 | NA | TGTGCCAGCAGCCCTCAAGAGACCCAGTACTTC | CASSPQETQYF
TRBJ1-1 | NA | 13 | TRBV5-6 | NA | TGTGCCAGCAGCCCGGGTGGGAACACTGAAGCTTTCTTT | CASSPGGNTEAFF
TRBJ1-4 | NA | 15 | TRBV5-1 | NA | TGCGCCAGCACCCCCGGAGAATTCGGTAATGAAAAACTGTTTTTT | CASTPGEFGNEKLFF
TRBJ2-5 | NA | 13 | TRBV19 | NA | TGTGCCAGTAGTCCGGGGGTGCTGGAGACCCAGTACTTC | CASSPGVLETQYF
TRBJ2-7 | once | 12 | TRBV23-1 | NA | TGCGCCACCCTGGGGGGGCGCGGGGAGCAGTACTTC | CATLGGRGEQYF
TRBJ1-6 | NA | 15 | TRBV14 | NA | TGTGCCAGCAGCCGACAGAACTCCTATAATTCACCCCTCCACTTT | CASSRQNSYNSPLHF
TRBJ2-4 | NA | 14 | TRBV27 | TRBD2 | TGTGCCAGCAGCCCTCCGGCGGGGGGAAACATTCAGTACTTC | CASSPPAGGNIQYF
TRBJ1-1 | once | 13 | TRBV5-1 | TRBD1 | TGCGCCAGCAGCTCGACAGGGACCACTGAAGCTTTCTTT | CASSSTGTTEAFF
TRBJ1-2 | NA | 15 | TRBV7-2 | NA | TGTGCCAGCAGGGTTGAAGACGGGGGATTCTATGGCTACACCTTC | CASRVEDGGFYGYTF
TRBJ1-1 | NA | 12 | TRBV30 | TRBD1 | TGTGCCTGGGGGGACAGGAGCACTGAAGCTTTCTTT | CAWGDRSTEAFF